This T cell receptor beta chain was sequenced during a study of Graves' ophthalmopathy and Graves' hyperthyroidism. Study overall: The authors defined stable hyperthyroidism as no ophthalmopathy within 18 months of follow-up.

The authors amplified TCR beta CDR3 regions, and they did so from RNA transcripts for repertoire sequencing. The workflow started with a first-round RT-PCR run with HTBI primers and then moved on to a second-round multiplex PCR. TCRdb used MiXCR to reprocess the multiplex PCR reads, holding one entry per CDR3 protein. Seen here are some 1.1 million distinct CDR3 sequences, less than 45% observed once, and the top ten hold around 10%. This clonotype was seen a single time. Antigen unknown. The junction does not match germline at one end; this may be a read error. Overall study results and limits: Ophthalmopathy could be told apart from stable hyperthyroidism by a 13-signature model (around 88% sensitivity, over 65% specificity). The blood repertoire also included most expanded thyroid clonotypes above 0.001 frequency.

There are 14 residues in the CDR3. Germline V CDR1 and CDR2: SGHRS, YFSETQ. Sequencing was done on a sample of peripheral blood or thyroid tissue (not recorded which). This chain uses TRBV5-1 with TRBJ1-2, with D unresolved. The clonotype originates from an adult man with Graves' hyperthyroidism. The DNA of the CDR3 is TGTGCCAGCAGCCAAGGACCGGCACAAGATGGCTACACCTTC. Amino acid sequence: CASSQGPAQDGYTF.